These T cell receptor beta chains were read from a single sample in a study of blood T cell repertoires in COVID-19. Only in-frame clones appear in the TCRdb table, and some are missing; sequencing was by immunoSEQ multiplex PCR. The repertoire holds around 43,000 clones, with approximately 88% as singletons. Input material: peripheral blood. Every receptor here comes from a woman in her sixties or seventies with acute or convalescent COVID-19. CDR3s leave out the opening cysteine and the closing phenylalanine or tryptophan.

j_gene,v_gene,CDR3aa
TRBJ2-5,TRBV5-4,ASSAFSGDQETQY
TRBJ2-3,TRBV28,ASSLATYTQY
TRBJ2-1,TRBV9,ARTSTSRSYNEQF
TRBJ2-3,TRBV7-6,ASSLGQGFPDTQY
TRBJ1-1,TRBV27,ASRSNAGTEAF
TRBJ2-5,TRBV7-3,ASSLLAGGGETQY
TRBJ1-6,TRBV25-1,ASSPQGGGNSPLH
TRBJ2-5,TRBV5-1,ASSLGDRGPETQY
TRBJ1-1,TRBV7-9,ASSLGQGVTEAF
TRBJ2-2,TRBV9,ASSVHRLTGELF
TRBJ1-1,TRBV2,ASSPTGNTEAF
TRBJ1-2,TRBV12-3/TRBV12-4,ASSYGQGGYT
TRBJ1-2,TRBV3-1/TRBV3-2,ASSQDRGGYT
TRBJ1-4,TRBV2,ASSERQEGEKLF
TRBJ2-2,TRBV19,ASSIVSLAGGVGELF
TRBJ1-4,TRBV4-3,ASSQDPQVFNEKLF
TRBJ2-5,TRBV29-1,SWAGGFSETQY
TRBJ1-2,TRBV10-3,AISSTGTGYT
TRBJ1-5,TRBV19,ASSRADQPQH
TRBJ2-2,TRBV4-2,ASSQGNTGGADTGELF
TRBJ1-6,TRBV5-4,ASSLETGSWVSGTNSPLH
TRBJ2-1,TRBV19,ASSPQPIGANEQF
TRBJ1-3,TRBV7-9,ASSLDRLTPSGNTIY
TRBJ2-2,TRBV7-9,ASTRLAGNTGELF
TRBJ2-5,TRBV19,ASSEGLTHQETQY
TRBJ1-4,TRBV30,AWNRGSNEKLF
TRBJ1-2,TRBV3-1/TRBV3-2,ASSHSMGAESYGYT
TRBJ2-5,TRBV6-2/TRBV6-3,ASSYGLQDQETQY
TRBJ1-4,TRBV11-3,ASSGQGAINEKLF
TRBJ2-1,TRBV30,AWRTVGIYEQF
TRBJ2-2,TRBV7-9,ASSFWDRGSNTGELF
TRBJ1-3,TRBV24-1,ATSDSRSGGTSGNTIY
TRBJ1-3,TRBV5-1,ASSVTGTGAGNTIY
TRBJ2-5,TRBV7-2,ASSSLALQETQY
TRBJ1-1,TRBV7-8,ASSLGGFRINTEAF
TRBJ1-1,TRBV7-3,ASSEQVYTEAF
TRBJ2-1,TRBV5-1,ASSLELAGGQEEQF
TRBJ2-4,TRBV14,ASSQGGLANIQY
TRBJ2-3,TRBV19,ASSDGLAGGADTQY
TRBJ2-1,TRBV5-5,ASSLVDRVHEQF